This T cell receptor beta chain was observed in a study of post-analysis software for immune sequencing data. Study-level information: Disease courses included relapsing-remitting, secondary progressive and progressive-relapsing multiple sclerosis. General study findings and limits: Under F measure analysis, samples from one preparation batch co-clustered strongly. In multiple sclerosis, normalized Chao1 diversity was significantly below that of controls. Patients carried 5 or 6 TRBV segments more frequently than controls did, and TRBV5-6, TRBV5-1 and TRBV20-1 were among them.

This clonotype came up a few times. What it recognizes is unknown. The CDR3 is 17 amino acids. V was clipped by 1 base and J by 4 bases; unmatched bases: 8. Germline V gene lookup returns CDR1 KGHSH and CDR2 LQKENI. Researchers reported that TCR beta cDNA libraries carried unique molecular identifiers. Out of 1 to 10 million T cells, a few hundred thousand cDNA molecules were generated. MiXCR was run by TCRdb on the PCR reads, yielding one entry per CDR3 protein. The data hold around 440,000 distinct CDR3 sequences, with nearly 45% observed a single time. The sample was blood. The receptor was derived from a girl aged 10-17 years with multiple sclerosis. The genes are TRBV18 and TRBJ2-3; 10 bases agree with TRBD1. This CDR3 is CASSPLVDRGRSDTQYF. The DNA for the CDR3 is TGTGCCAGCTCACCACTCGTCGACAGGGGGCGCTCAGATACGCAGTATTTT.